The rows below give T cell receptor beta chains drawn from one sample of a study of cytomegalovirus exposure and HLA in healthy donors. Assay: immunoSEQ multiplex PCR; the TCRdb copy retains only in-frame clones and omits some. The repertoire holds 120,000 or so clones, with around 65% as singletons. The specimen was PBMCs. These receptors all stem from a man aged 18 to 30 in good health and CMV-seronegative. Both conserved end residues are part of each CDR3. D genes are given only for firm matches. For some rows the clone size is stated as once, few or many, or as a class when expanded; others skip it.

d_gene	v_gene	abundance	j_gene	CDR3aa	CDR3nt
NA	TRBV4-1	NA	TRBJ1-5	CASSPEKSQPQHF	TGCGCCAGCAGCCCCGAGAAGAGTCAGCCCCAGCATTTT
NA	TRBV5-5	NA	TRBJ1-1	CASSDGQIRSTEAFF	TGTGCCAGCAGCGACGGACAAATAAGGAGCACTGAAGCTTTCTTT
NA	TRBV28	once	TRBJ1-3	CASSSAGVSGNTIYF	TGTGCCAGCAGTAGCGCGGGGGTGTCAGGAAACACCATATATTTT
TRBD2	TRBV7-2	NA	TRBJ2-2	CASSSSGRAGGGELFF	TGTGCCAGCAGTTCTAGCGGGAGGGCTGGGGGCGGGGAGCTGTTTTTT
TRBD1	TRBV28	NA	TRBJ1-2	CASRSPGQGASGYTF	TGTGCCAGCAGGTCTCCGGGACAGGGGGCATCTGGCTACACCTTC
NA	TRBV6-1	NA	TRBJ2-5	CASSEQAETQYF	TGTGCCAGCAGTGAACAAGCCGAGACCCAGTACTTC
TRBD2	TRBV7-8	NA	TRBJ2-7	CASSTTSGSIYEQYF	TGTGCCAGCAGCACTACTAGCGGGAGTATCTACGAGCAGTACTTC
NA	TRBV4-2	NA	TRBJ2-1	CASSPGGLDEQFF	TGTGCCAGCAGCCCCGGAGGATTAGATGAGCAGTTCTTC
TRBD1	TRBV2	NA	TRBJ1-4	CASSEEGQGGEKLFF	TGTGCCAGCAGTGAAGAGGGACAGGGGGGTGAAAAACTGTTTTTT
NA	TRBV5-1	few	TRBJ1-5	CASSFWPDSNQPQHF	TGCGCCAGCAGCTTTTGGCCCGATAGCAATCAGCCCCAGCATTTT
NA	TRBV2	NA	TRBJ2-5	CAGSGRAQETQYF	TGTGCGGGATCTGGGCGGGCCCAAGAGACCCAGTACTTC
NA	TRBV19	NA	TRBJ2-3	CASSFTIDTDTQYF	TGTGCCAGTAGTTTCACAATCGACACAGATACGCAGTATTTT
NA	TRBV6-5	NA	TRBJ2-7	CASRDVANSYEQYF	TGTGCCAGCCGAGATGTCGCAAACTCCTACGAGCAGTACTTC
NA	TRBV5-1	NA	TRBJ2-6	CASSLVLAGPHSGANVLTF	TGCGCCAGCAGCTTGGTTTTGGCAGGGCCCCACTCTGGGGCCAACGTCCTGACTTTC
NA	TRBV6-1	NA	TRBJ2-1	CASRAFRGWVEQFF	TGTGCCAGCCGGGCGTTCAGGGGATGGGTTGAGCAGTTCTTC
NA	TRBV28	NA	TRBJ1-4	CASRTEGKLFF	TGTGCCAGCAGAACAGAGGGAAAACTGTTTTTT
NA	TRBV12-5	NA	TRBJ2-1	CASGLGQGVGSYEQFF	TGTGCTAGTGGTTTGGGGCAGGGCGTAGGGTCGTATGAGCAGTTCTTC
NA	TRBV10-3	NA	TRBJ2-7	CAILPRGGSSYEQYF	TGTGCCATCCTCCCGAGGGGGGGAAGCTCCTACGAGCAGTACTTC
NA	TRBV15	NA	TRBJ2-5	CATSRTRTVQETQYF	TGTGCCACCAGCAGAACAAGGACAGTCCAAGAGACCCAGTACTTC
TRBD1	TRBV7-9	few	TRBJ1-6	CASSLDRGGFSPLHF	TGTGCCAGCAGCTTAGACAGGGGAGGATTTTCACCCCTCCACTTT
NA	TRBV28	NA	TRBJ1-5	CASSLEAAGNQPQHF	TGTGCCAGCAGTCTAGAAGCCGCCGGCAATCAGCCCCAGCATTTT
NA	TRBV5-3	NA	TRBJ1-1	CARSSGQNTEAFF	TGTGCCAGAAGCTCGGGACAGAACACTGAAGCTTTCTTT
NA	TRBV6-6	NA	TRBJ1-1	CASSQTPRRGTEAFF	TGTGCCAGCAGCCAAACCCCAAGGCGCGGCACTGAAGCTTTCTTT
TRBD1	TRBV2	few	TRBJ1-5	CASSEDRGYQPQHF	TGTGCCAGCAGCGAGGACAGGGGGTATCAGCCCCAGCATTTT
NA	TRBV9	NA	TRBJ2-3	CASSQGGRATDTQYF	TGTGCCAGCAGTCAGGGAGGTCGGGCGACAGATACGCAGTATTTT
NA	TRBV10-3	NA	TRBJ2-6	CAISEKGMTGANVLTF	TGTGCCATCAGTGAAAAGGGGATGACGGGGGCCAACGTCCTGACTTTC
NA	TRBV5-1	NA	TRBJ2-7	CASGQTSPGGRIYEQYF	TGCGCCAGCGGCCAAACCTCCCCCGGGGGGCGTATTTACGAGCAGTACTTC
TRBD1	TRBV11-3	NA	TRBJ1-1	CASSFRGTEAFF	TGTGCCAGCAGCTTCAGGGGGACTGAAGCTTTCTTT
NA	TRBV6-1	few	TRBJ1-1	CASSEAGGRMNTEAFF	TGTGCCAGCAGTGAAGCGGGCGGGCGGATGAACACTGAAGCTTTCTTT
NA	TRBV30	NA	TRBJ1-2	CAWSELYSNYGYTF	TGTGCCTGGAGTGAACTATATTCTAACTATGGCTACACCTTC
TRBD2	TRBV7-3	NA	TRBJ2-2	CASSSTSGALGGELFF	TGTGCCAGCAGCTCGACTAGCGGGGCCTTGGGCGGGGAGCTGTTTTTT
TRBD1	TRBV10-3	NA	TRBJ1-5	CAIRTGGDQPQHF	TGTGCCATCAGGACAGGGGGCGACCAGCCCCAGCATTTT
NA	TRBV19	NA	TRBJ2-7	CASSTHGDEQYF	TGTGCCAGTAGTACCCACGGGGACGAGCAGTACTTC
NA	TRBV30	NA	TRBJ1-3	CACQGSGNTIYF	TGTGCCTGCCAGGGGTCTGGAAACACCATATATTTT
TRBD1	TRBV7-9	NA	TRBJ2-4	CASSGQGLAKNIQYF	TGTGCCAGCAGTGGACAGGGCTTAGCCAAAAACATTCAGTACTTC
NA	TRBV4-2	few	TRBJ1-2	CASSQDDSLANYGYTF	TGTGCCAGCAGCCAAGACGACAGTCTCGCTAACTATGGCTACACCTTC
NA	TRBV5-5	few	TRBJ1-5	CASSSQGTQPQHF	TGTGCCAGCAGCTCACAGGGTACCCAGCCCCAGCATTTT
NA	TRBV7-8	NA	TRBJ2-7	CASSLRLQGPSEQYF	TGTGCCAGCAGCCTCCGATTGCAGGGGCCCAGCGAGCAGTACTTC
TRBD1	TRBV23-1	few	TRBJ1-5	CASSQRGTGGGQPQHF	TGCGCCAGCAGTCAAAGGGGGACAGGGGGCGGACAGCCCCAGCATTTT
TRBD1	TRBV11-2	NA	TRBJ2-5	CASSSLDRNQETQYF	TGTGCCAGCAGCTCCCTGGACAGGAATCAAGAGACCCAGTACTTC
NA	TRBV7-9	NA	TRBJ2-3	CSSSLARVPQIDTQYF	TGTTCCAGCAGCTTAGCGCGAGTGCCACAGATAGATACGCAGTATTTT
NA	TRBV11-3	NA	TRBJ2-2	CASSFDRAGQYTGELFF	TGTGCCAGCAGCTTTGATCGGGCGGGACAGTACACCGGGGAGCTGTTTTTT